A selection of T cell receptor beta chains follows, all from one sample in a study of T cells after yellow fever vaccination. TCRdb used MiXCR to reprocess the 5' RACE reads, holding one entry per CDR3 protein. Of 50,000 to 65,000 distinct CDR3 sequences detected, approximately 7% appear once; the ten largest clones hold roughly 24%. The sequenced sample was CD8+ T cells not binding an NS4B(214-222) dextramer, sorted from PBMCs, obtained around 45 days after the first yellow fever vaccination. All receptors come from a man between 18 and 35 years old who received the YFV17D yellow fever vaccine. Both conserved end residues are part of each CDR3. Fields, in order: J gene, clone size, D gene, V gene, CDR3 DNA, CDR3 protein. D genes are given only for firm matches. Only some rows state a clone size, as once, few, many or a class for expanded clones.

TRBJ2-2,many,NA,TRBV27,TGTGCCAGCAGTTTACGGATGAACACCGGGGAGCTGTTTTTT,CASSLRMNTGELFF
TRBJ2-5,NA,TRBD2,TRBV10-3,TGTGCCATCAGTGAGTCTGTACTAGCGGGGGGGCAAGAGACCCAGTACTTC,CAISESVLAGGQETQYF
TRBJ2-5,few,NA,TRBV6-5,TGTGCCAGCAGTTACTCGAAGCGAGGGGAGACCCAGTACTTC,CASSYSKRGETQYF
TRBJ2-1,NA,NA,TRBV5-6,TGTGCCAGCAGCGCGGACATGGGGCAGTTCTTC,CASSADMGQFF
TRBJ2-2,few,TRBD1,TRBV10-3,TGTGCCATCAGGGATTTGACAGGGCCTTCGAACACCGGGGAGCTGTTTTTT,CAIRDLTGPSNTGELFF
TRBJ2-2,NA,TRBD1,TRBV12-3/TRBV12-4,TGTGCCAGCAGCGCAACAGGGGGCAACACCGGGGAGCTGTTTTTT,CASSATGGNTGELFF
TRBJ2-5,many,TRBD2,TRBV12-3/TRBV12-4,TGTGCCAGTAGACCTAGCGGGGGGTACCAAGAGACCCAGTACTTC,CASRPSGGYQETQYF
TRBJ2-2,many,TRBD1,TRBV5-1,TGCGCCAGCAGCATAGGACAGGGGGCGCACACCGGGGAGCTGTTTTTT,CASSIGQGAHTGELFF
TRBJ2-7,few,NA,TRBV7-7,TGTGCCAGCAGCTTAGGTCCAGCTATCACCTACGAGCAGTACTTC,CASSLGPAITYEQYF
TRBJ1-1,few,TRBD1,TRBV20-1,TGCAGTGCCACCAGGGGGCAATTTGAAGCTTTCTTT,CSATRGQFEAFF
TRBJ2-7,many,TRBD1,TRBV27,TGTGCCAGCAGTCCAATCACCCCACAGGGGGCTCCCTACGAGCAGTACTTC,CASSPITPQGAPYEQYF
TRBJ2-7,few,NA,TRBV4-2,TGTGCCAGCAGCCAAGAGGTCCCAACCTACGAGCAGTACTTC,CASSQEVPTYEQYF
TRBJ1-6,few,NA,TRBV4-3,TGCGCCAGCAGCCAGAACGGGGGGGCTGATTCACCCCTCCACTTT,CASSQNGGADSPLHF
TRBJ2-5,many,NA,TRBV7-2,TGTGCCAGCAGCTTAGGAGGAGGCGGGTCCCAAGAGACCCAGTACTTC,CASSLGGGGSQETQYF
TRBJ2-7,NA,NA,TRBV5-5,TGTGCCAGCAGCTTGGTGGGGGCGCAGGACGAGCAGTACTTC,CASSLVGAQDEQYF
TRBJ1-2,few,TRBD1,TRBV4-3,TGCGCCAGCAGCCAAGATCCGGGACAGGACTATGGCTACACCTTC,CASSQDPGQDYGYTF
TRBJ2-4,many,TRBD2,TRBV5-1,TGCGCCAGCAGCTCTAGCGGGGGGCCCTCGGGTCGAGCCAAAAACATTCAGTACTTC,CASSSSGGPSGRAKNIQYF
TRBJ2-1,NA,TRBD2,TRBV16,TGTGCCAGCAGCCAATATGGCGGGGGGATACACAATGAGCAGTTCTTC,CASSQYGGGIHNEQFF
TRBJ1-1,few,TRBD1,TRBV5-1,TGCGCCAGCAGCTCCGGGACAGGGCGGACTGAAGCTTTCTTT,CASSSGTGRTEAFF
TRBJ2-2,few,NA,TRBV4-3,TGCGCCAGCAGCTTCGATTCCGGGGAGCTGTTTTTT,CASSFDSGELFF
TRBJ2-1,many,NA,TRBV9,TGTGCCAGCACCCCGGGTTGGTCCTACAATGAGCAGTTCTTC,CASTPGWSYNEQFF
TRBJ2-7,NA,TRBD1,TRBV5-1,TGCGCCAGCAGCTTGCCGACAGGGCCCACCTACGAGCAGTACTTC,CASSLPTGPTYEQYF
TRBJ2-1,many,TRBD2,TRBV29-1,TGCAGCGTTGTGAGCGGGGGGGATAGCTCCTACAATGAGCAGTTCTTC,CSVVSGGDSSYNEQFF
TRBJ2-1,many,NA,TRBV7-9,TGCGCCAGCAGTTACAATGAGCAGTTCTTC,CASSYNEQFF
TRBJ1-2,many,NA,TRBV4-3,TGCGCCAGCAGCCAGGGCCCGGGGCCCGATGGCTACACCTTC,CASSQGPGPDGYTF
TRBJ2-1,many,TRBD2,TRBV29-1,TGCAGCGTTGAAGCAACTAGCGGGGGGGCGAATGAGCAGTTCTTC,CSVEATSGGANEQFF
TRBJ2-7,many,NA,TRBV5-1,TGCGCCAGCAGCTTGGACCTAGCAACCGCCTACTACGAGCAGTACTTC,CASSLDLATAYYEQYF
TRBJ2-3,few,NA,TRBV4-2,TGTGCCAGCAGCCATAATCCGGGACTTACCTATCCCACGGATACGCAGTATTTT,CASSHNPGLTYPTDTQYF
TRBJ1-5,few,TRBD1,TRBV27,TGTGCCAGCGGGTTTACAGGGGGTCATCAGCCCCAGCATTTT,CASGFTGGHQPQHF
TRBJ2-7,NA,TRBD1,TRBV6-6,TGTGCCAGCAGCACAAACAGGGGGCACGAGCAGTACTTC,CASSTNRGHEQYF
TRBJ1-2,few,NA,TRBV6-5,TGTGCCAGCAGTTATTCCGTCAGGGACAACTATGGCTACACCTTC,CASSYSVRDNYGYTF
TRBJ2-1,NA,NA,TRBV4-2,TGTGCCAGCAGCCCAGGGGCTACTTCCTACAATGAGCAGTTCTTC,CASSPGATSYNEQFF
TRBJ1-6,many,NA,TRBV4-2,TGTGCCAGCAGCCAAGATCCCGGTCCGGAGGAGCCCCTCCACTTT,CASSQDPGPEEPLHF
TRBJ2-7,many,NA,TRBV2,TGTGCCAGCAGTGATACCCTCTCTTCCGAGCAGTACTTC,CASSDTLSSEQYF
TRBJ1-4,NA,NA,TRBV4-3,TGCGCCAGCAGCCAAGACGCAGGGAATAGTGAAAAACTGTTTTTT,CASSQDAGNSEKLFF
TRBJ2-1,NA,TRBD2,TRBV29-1,TGCAGCGTTGGGTTAGCGGGGGGAGACAATGAGCAGTTCTTC,CSVGLAGGDNEQFF
TRBJ2-2,few,NA,TRBV5-6,TGTGCCAGCAGTTGGATCTCAGAGGGCACCGGGGAGCTGTTTTTT,CASSWISEGTGELFF
TRBJ1-4,many,NA,TRBV4-2,TGTGCCAGCAAGAGATCGGACAGCTCCGTTGAAAAACTGTTTTTT,CASKRSDSSVEKLFF